The next 21 T cell receptor beta chains were all read from a single sample in a study of CD8+ T cells in alopecia areata. cDNA reverse transcribed from extracted RNA served as the sequencing template. This table comes from immunoSEQ multiplex PCR, and its TCRdb copy is limited to in-frame clones, with some not included. Among approximately 200,000 clones, more than 55% were seen once, and the ten largest hold 3% to 3.5%. The treatment here: oral pan-JAK inhibitor, 5-10 mg twice daily. The material was CD4+ T cells sorted from blood, obtained at week 4, from a patient treated with tofacitinib. The receptors come from a human donor with alopecia areata.

The CDR3 region has the DNA TGTGCCAGCAGCTTACCCTTCGAGGGGGAGACCCAGTACTTC. It is translated as CASSLPFEGETQYF. The genes are TRBV5-4 and TRBJ2-5, with D perhaps being TRBD1 or TRBD2 (5 bases each). Trimming stripped 2 bases from V and 5 bases from J, with 13 bases between. Germline V gene data show CDR1 as SGHNT and CDR2 as YYREEE (reference sequence). The CDR3 has 14 residues.

This clone came up once. As DNA, the CDR3 is TGTGCCAGCAGCCATCAGGGTGGTGGCTACACCTTC. Protein: CASSHQGGGYTF. The chain is built from TRBV4-2 and TRBJ1-2; a possible D gene is TRBD1 (5 bases). Germline V gene sequence: CDR1 LGHNA, CDR2 YNFKEQ. The CDR3 runs to 12 residues. The V end was cut by 3 bases, the J end by 7 bases, with 9 bases between.

J is TRBJ1-2 and V is TRBV7-6; D remains ambiguous. Germline V CDR1 and CDR2: SGHVS, FNYEAQ. CDR3 size: 13 residues. V dropped 3 bases and J dropped 7 bases, with 12 bases sitting between them. CDR3 nucleotides: TGTGCCAGCAGCTTCGAACAGTTGGTTGGCTACACCTTC. It codes for CASSFEQLVGYTF.

This clone showed up just a few times. This chain links TRBV7-2 with TRBJ2-7, with TRBD2 matching over 10 bases. Germline CDR1 SGHTA, CDR2 FQGNSA. The CDR3 has 16 residues. The J segment lost 3 bases and the V segment lost 6 bases, leaving 11 bases of the junction unmatched. CDR3 bases: TGTGCCAGCAGTTCACGGACTAGCGGTATCCTCTACGAGCAGTACTTC. This sequence encodes CASSSRTSGILYEQYF.

The chain has TRBV5-1 and TRBJ2-7; D is perhaps TRBD2 (6 bases). The CDR3 spans 13 residues. The germline CDR1 and CDR2 sequences are SGHRS and YFSETQ. V was shortened by 3 bases and J by 6 bases, with 13 bases between the two germline ends. The CDR3, as DNA: TGCGCCAGCAGCTCCTCCTTGGGGGGCGAGCAGTACTTC. It codes for CASSSSLGGEQYF.

The chain recombines TRBV7-3 with TRBJ2-1; 8 bases match TRBD1. The trim removed 8 bases at V and 8 bases at J, leaving 8 bases unmatched. The germline CDR1 and CDR2 sequences are SGHTA and FQGTGA. This CDR3 spans 13 amino acids. CDR3 DNA: TGTGCCAGCGGAAGGACAGGGCGCGATGAGCAGTTCTTC. Protein product: CASGRTGRDEQFF.

The chain combines TRBV28 with TRBJ2-5; 8 bases map to TRBD2. Trimming at V came to 2 bases and at J to 4 bases, leaving 0 bases not matched to a gene. This CDR3 has 13 amino acids. CDR1 MDHEN and CDR2 SYDVKM come from the germline V gene. The CDR3 bases are TGTGCCAGCAGTTTAGCGGGGGGAGAGACCCAGTACTTC. The encoded protein is CASSLAGGETQYF. Filled out from reference TRBV28 and TRBJ2-5, the complete variable domain reads DVKVTQSSRYLVKRTGEKVFLECVQDMDHENMFWYRQDPGLGLRLIYFSYDVKMKEKGDIPEGYSVSREKKERFSLILESASTNQTSMYLCASSLAGGETQYFGPGTRLLVL.

This clone was detected once. The chain recombines TRBV20-1 with TRBJ2-7; either TRBD1 or TRBD2 may supply D (5 bases each). The CDR3 covers 11 residues. The V end was cut by 6 bases, the J end by 4 bases, with 10 bases between. Germline V lookup: CDR1 DFQATT, CDR2 SNEGSKA (reference sequence). The CDR3 DNA is TGCAGTGCCCGGGGCGAATACGAGCAGTACTTC. As protein: CSARGEYEQYF.

J is TRBJ2-5 and V is TRBV4-3; the D is unclear. CDR1 LGHNA and CDR2 YSLEER come from the germline V gene. Trimming took 3 bases from V and 1 from J, leaving 12 bases between them. The CDR3 runs 15 residues. The CDR3 DNA reads as TGCGCCAGCAGCCATGAACTCCTAATCCAAGAGACCCAGTACTTC. Protein product: CASSHELLIQETQYF.

The chain is built from TRBV6-4 and TRBJ1-1; D is unresolved. Germline V gene sequence: CDR1 MRHNA, CDR2 SNTAGT. V dropped 8 bases and J dropped 1 base, with 14 bases sitting between them. The CDR3 runs to 14 residues. The CDR3 spells CASRSSGRNTEAFF. The CDR3 coding sequence is TGTGCCAGCCGCTCGTCAGGCAGGAACACTGAAGCTTTCTTT.

The chain links TRBV5-1 to TRBJ1-2; 10 bases are shared with TRBD1. V was clipped by 4 bases and J by 6 bases; unmatched bases: 6. The CDR3 has 14 residues. Germline V gives CDR1 SGHRS, CDR2 YFSETQ. The CDR3 DNA is TGCGCCAGCAGCCGGGACAGGGGAGGAGATGGCTACACCTTC. Translation gives CASSRDRGGDGYTF.

V gene TRBV4-2 combines with J gene TRBJ1-6; D unresolved. The V end lost 4 bases, the J end lost 10 bases, and 11 bases lay between the germline ends. The CDR3 covers 13 residues. CDR1 is LGHNA and CDR2 is YNFKEQ in the germline V gene. DNA for the CDR3: TGTGCCAGCAGCCGAAATGGGCCCTCACCCCTCCACTTT. This sequence encodes CASSRNGPSPLHF.

The J gene is TRBJ2-5, the V gene TRBV29-1; the D is unclear. V dropped 3 bases and J dropped 1 base, with 9 bases sitting between them. Per the germline V gene, CDR1 is SQVTM and CDR2 is ANQGSEA. CDR3 length: 13 amino acids. CDR3 region: CSVDRSVQETQYF. The CDR3 DNA sequence: TGCAGCGTTGACAGGAGTGTCCAAGAGACCCAGTACTTC.

In its sample, this clone was seen a few times. J is TRBJ1-5 and V is TRBV30, with TRBD1 as a possible D gene (6 bases). The germline CDR1 and CDR2 sequences are GTSNPN and SVGIG (reference sequence). The CDR3 is 16 residues long. V was shortened by 0 bases and J by 1 base, with 13 bases between the two germline ends. CDR3 in amino acids: CAWSVGASTSNQPQHF. CDR3 nucleotide sequence: TGTGCCTGGAGTGTGGGGGCCTCAACCAGCAATCAGCCCCAGCATTTT.

The chain combines TRBV27 with TRBJ1-5, with 7 bases aligning to TRBD1. J gave up 7 bases and V 3 bases, and 6 bases lay outside the gene matches. Per germline, CDR1 MNHEY and CDR2 SMNVEV (reference sequence). This CDR3 is 14 amino acids long. CDR3 region: CASSFDRVSQPQHF. In nucleotides, the CDR3 is TGTGCCAGCAGTTTCGACAGGGTGTCACAGCCCCAGCATTTT.

Comment on this clone: Other DNA sequences of this sample code for an identical CDR3. This rearrangement joins TRBV7-2 to TRBJ2-3; D not resolved. This CDR3 contains 12 residues. V was clipped by 5 bases and J by 0 bases, with 3 bases between them. The V gene's germline CDR1 is SGHTA and CDR2 FQGNSA. The CDR3 DNA follows: TGTGCCAGCAGCATAAGCACAGATACGCAGTATTTT. Translating it yields CASSISTDTQYF.

The rearrangement links TRBV15 to TRBJ2-7; 10 bases map to TRBD2. This CDR3 contains 14 residues. The V segment lost 3 bases and the J segment 6 bases; nucleotides outside the gene matches: 5. Per the germline V gene, CDR1 is LNHNV and CDR2 is YYDKDF (reference sequence). CDR3: CATSRDLAGVEQYF. In DNA, the CDR3 is TGTGCCACCAGCAGGGATCTAGCGGGGGTCGAGCAGTACTTC. The complete variable domain, with remaining parts taken from reference TRBV15 and TRBJ2-7, reads DAMVIQNPRYQVTQFGKPVTLSCSQTLNHNVMYWYQQKSSQAPKLLFHYYDKDFNNEADTPDNFQSRRPNTSFCFLDIRSPGLGDTAMYLCATSRDLAGVEQYFGPGTRLTVT.

This sequence joins TRBV10-3 and TRBJ2-2; weak D call: TRBD1 (6 bases). Trimming cost V 6 bases and J 4 bases, with 9 bases left between them. The V gene's germline CDR1 is ENHRY and CDR2 SYGVKD. The length of the CDR3 is 13 residues. This CDR3 is CAIRDRSTGELFF. The CDR3 DNA reads as TGTGCCATCAGAGACAGGTCCACCGGGGAGCTGTTTTTT.

The rearrangement uses TRBV9 and TRBJ2-3; 7 bases agree with TRBD1. The CDR3 covers 15 residues. The germline V gene has CDR1 SGDLS and CDR2 YYNGEE. V was clipped by 6 bases and J by 2 bases; unmatched bases: 9. The CDR3 spells CASTKRGQTTDTQYF. CDR3 in DNA: TGTGCCAGCACCAAAAGGGGGCAGACCACAGATACGCAGTATTTT.

The chain carries TRBV27 and TRBJ2-7; TRBD2 matches 9 bases. Per the germline V gene, CDR1 is MNHEY and CDR2 is SMNVEV (reference sequence). This CDR3 comprises 16 residues. V lost 5 bases to trimming and J lost 2 bases; unmatched junction nucleotides: 10. The CDR3 DNA is TGTGCCAGCAGTCGGGGGGGACTAGCCTTGACCTACGAGCAGTACTTC. This gives the protein CASSRGGLALTYEQYF.

Here the CDR3 DNA reads TGTGCCAGCAGCTCCAGGGGTGCTGATGGAAACACCATATATTTT. Protein product: CASSSRGADGNTIYF. This chain uses TRBV13 with TRBJ1-3, with D tentatively TRBD1 (6 bases). Germline V CDR1 and CDR2: PRHDT, FYEKMQ (reference sequence). Trimming cost V 4 bases and J 3 bases, with 13 bases left between them. The CDR3 extends over 15 amino acids.